The following is a T cell receptor beta chain sequence with its context. The sample is drawn from a study of cytomegalovirus exposure and HLA in healthy donors. Trimming removed 6 bases from V and 8 bases from J, with 10 bases in between. CDR1 is MNHEY, CDR2 SVGAGI, per germline. The CDR3 is made up of 11 amino acids. This PCR relied on a set of 60 Vbeta primers and 13 Jbeta primers. Produced via immunoSEQ multiplex PCR; TCRdb's table is partial and in-frame only. The table for this sample gives approximately 120,000 clones. Material: PBMCs. The chain employs TRBV6-5 and TRBJ1-1; D remains ambiguous. This clonotype originated in a man between 18 and 29 years old in good health and CMV-seronegative. CDR3 bases: TGTGCCAGCAGCGGTTTTCGGGAAGCTTTCTTT. This gives the protein CASSGFREAFF.